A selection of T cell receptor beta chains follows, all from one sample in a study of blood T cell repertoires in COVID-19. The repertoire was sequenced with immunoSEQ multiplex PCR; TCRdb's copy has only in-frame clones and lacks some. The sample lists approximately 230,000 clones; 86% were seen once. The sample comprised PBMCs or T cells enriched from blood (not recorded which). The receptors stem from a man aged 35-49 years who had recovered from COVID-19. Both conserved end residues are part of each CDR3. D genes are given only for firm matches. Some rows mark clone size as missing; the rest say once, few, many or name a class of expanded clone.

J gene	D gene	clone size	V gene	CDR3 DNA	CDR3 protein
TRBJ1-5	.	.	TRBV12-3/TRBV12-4	TGTGCCAGCAGTTCAGATCAGCCCCAGCATTTT	CASSSDQPQHF
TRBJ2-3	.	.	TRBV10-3	TGTGCCATCATGGCCGGGTTCTACACAGATACGCAGTATTTT	CAIMAGFYTDTQYF
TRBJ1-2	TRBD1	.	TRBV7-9	TGTGCCAGCAACAGGGGGATCTATGGCTACACCTTC	CASNRGIYGYTF
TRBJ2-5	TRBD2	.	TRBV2	TGTGCCAGCAGTGATTACGGACTAGCGGGAGTAGGGGAGACCCAGTACTTC	CASSDYGLAGVGETQYF
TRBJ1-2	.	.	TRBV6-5	TGTGCCAGCAGTTCCGACAGGTTGAATGGCTACACCTTC	CASSSDRLNGYTF
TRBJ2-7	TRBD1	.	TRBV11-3	TGTGCCAGCAGCTTAGGTCCGGGACAGGGGGCGATCGAGCAGTACTTC	CASSLGPGQGAIEQYF
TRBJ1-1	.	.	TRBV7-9	TGTGCCAGCAGCTTAGAACAGGGGAACACTGAAGCTTTCTTT	CASSLEQGNTEAFF
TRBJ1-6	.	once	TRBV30	TGTGCCTGGAGTGATGGGCCTGGGTTGACACCCCTCCACTTT	CAWSDGPGLTPLHF
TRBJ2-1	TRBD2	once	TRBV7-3	TGTGCCAGCAGCTTAGCGGGGGGGCATCGCAATGAGCAGTTCTTC	CASSLAGGHRNEQFF
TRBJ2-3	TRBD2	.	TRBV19	TGTGCCAGTAGTATGTCTAGCGGGAGGAGCCCAGATACGCAGTATTTT	CASSMSSGRSPDTQYF
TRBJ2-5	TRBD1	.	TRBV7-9	TGTGCCAGCAGCTTCCGGACAGGGTTGAGAGGAGAGACCCAGTACTTC	CASSFRTGLRGETQYF
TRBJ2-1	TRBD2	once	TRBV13	TGTGCCAGCAGCGAGCGGGCGGGAGCCCCCTACAATGAGCAGTTCTTC	CASSERAGAPYNEQFF
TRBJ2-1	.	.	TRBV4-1	TGCGCCAGCAGCCCCCGCGGTCCCTCCTACAATGAGCAGTTCTTC	CASSPRGPSYNEQFF
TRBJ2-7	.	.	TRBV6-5	TGTGCCAGCGGTCACTGGGAGAGGGAGCAGTACTTC	CASGHWEREQYF
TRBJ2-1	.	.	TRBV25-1	TGTGCCAGCAGGCCCCCCGAGGGCCAGAGCTCCTACAATGAGCAGTTCTTC	CASRPPEGQSSYNEQFF
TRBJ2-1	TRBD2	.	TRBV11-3	TGTGCCAGCAGCTTTAGCGGGGCTTCCTACAATGAGCAGTTCTTC	CASSFSGASYNEQFF
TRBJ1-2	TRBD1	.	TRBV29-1	TGCAGCGTTGGGGACAGGGCGAGCTATGGCTACACCTTC	CSVGDRASYGYTF
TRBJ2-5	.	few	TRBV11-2	TGTGCCAGCAGCGCCCCACTAGTAAACCAAGAGACCCAGTACTTC	CASSAPLVNQETQYF
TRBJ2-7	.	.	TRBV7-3	TGTGCCAGCAGCTCCGGAGGGGCCGCCTCCTACGAGCAGTACTTC	CASSSGGAASYEQYF
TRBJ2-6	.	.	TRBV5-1	TGCGCCAGCAGCTTGGACGGGGGTGGGGCCAACGTCCTGACTTTC	CASSLDGGGANVLTF
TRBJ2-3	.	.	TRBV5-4	TGTGCCAGCAGCCCTGGGCGCACAGATACGCAGTATTTT	CASSPGRTDTQYF
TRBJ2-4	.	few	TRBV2	TGTGCCAGCAGTGAAGAAGATACAGGGAGTAACATTCAGTACTTC	CASSEEDTGSNIQYF
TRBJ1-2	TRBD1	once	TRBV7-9	TGTGCCAGCAGCTTCGCCGTCCCGGGACAGGGCTCTGGCTACACCTTC	CASSFAVPGQGSGYTF
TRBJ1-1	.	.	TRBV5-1	TGCGCCAGCAGCTTGGGACACAGGGACACTGAAGCTTTCTTT	CASSLGHRDTEAFF
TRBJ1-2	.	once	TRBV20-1	TGCAGTGCTAACAGGGACTATGGCTACACCTTC	CSANRDYGYTF
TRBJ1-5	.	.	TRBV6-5	TGTGCCAGCAGCGCCTTGGGTGTGGGGCTCGAGTCCCAGCATTTT	CASSALGVGLESQHF
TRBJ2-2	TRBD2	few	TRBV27	TGTGCCAGCACGGCGGGAGGGGATGGTAGGGGGGAGCTGTTTTTT	CASTAGGDGRGELFF
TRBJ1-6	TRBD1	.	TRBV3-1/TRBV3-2	TGTGCCAGCAGCCGAGGACAGGGGGCACGAAATTCACCCCTCCACTTT	CASSRGQGARNSPLHF
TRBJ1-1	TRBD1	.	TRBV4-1	TGCGCCAGCAGCCTCGGGACAGAGCACACTGAAGCTTTCTTT	CASSLGTEHTEAFF
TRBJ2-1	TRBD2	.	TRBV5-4	TGTGCCAGCAGCTTGGCTAGCGGGGGGGCGTACAATGAGCAGTTCTTC	CASSLASGGAYNEQFF
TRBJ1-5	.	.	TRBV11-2	TGTGCCAGCAGCTTAGGACAGGTGGTAAATCAGCCCCAGCATTTT	CASSLGQVVNQPQHF
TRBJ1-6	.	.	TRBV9	TGTGCCAGCAGCACTAGACAGGAGACCTCCTATAATTCACCCCTCCACTTT	CASSTRQETSYNSPLHF
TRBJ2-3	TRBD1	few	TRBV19	TGTGCCAGTAAGTCGGGGACAGGCACAGATACGCAGTATTTT	CASKSGTGTDTQYF
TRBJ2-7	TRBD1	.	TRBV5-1	TGCGCCAGCAGCTGGCGTGGACAGGACTCCTACGAGCAGTACTTC	CASSWRGQDSYEQYF
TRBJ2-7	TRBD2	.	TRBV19	TGTGCCAGTAGTTACGCAGCAACTAGCGGGAGTAATTCCTACGAGCAGTACTTC	CASSYAATSGSNSYEQYF
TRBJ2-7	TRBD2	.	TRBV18	TGTGCCAGCTCACCGGAGCGGGGGGCCTACGAGCAGTACTTC	CASSPERGAYEQYF
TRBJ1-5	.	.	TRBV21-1	TGTGCCAGCAGCACGCCCGAGGGAATTGGGAATCAGCCCCAGCATTTT	CASSTPEGIGNQPQHF
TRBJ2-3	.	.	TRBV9	TGTGCCAGCAGCCCCGAGGGCAGGGGACCCTCCAACACAGATACGCAGTATTTT	CASSPEGRGPSNTDTQYF
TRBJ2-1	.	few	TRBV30	TGTGCCTGGAGTCAGGGGCTGTACAATGAGCAGTTCTTC	CAWSQGLYNEQFF
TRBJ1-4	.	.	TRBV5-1	TGCGCCAGCAGCTTAGGCCCGGGGGAAAAACTGTTTTTT	CASSLGPGEKLFF
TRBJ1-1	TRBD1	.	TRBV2	TGTGCCAGCCAACAGGGGTCCGGCACTGAAGCTTTCTTT	CASQQGSGTEAFF
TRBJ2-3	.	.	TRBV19	TGTGCCAGTAGTATCACACCACTACCCGCAGATACGCAGTATTTT	CASSITPLPADTQYF
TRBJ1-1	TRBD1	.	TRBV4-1	TGCGCCAGCAGCCCATACAGGGGGAACACTGAAGCTTTCTTT	CASSPYRGNTEAFF
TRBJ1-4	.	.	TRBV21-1	TGTGCCAGCAGCCCACCGGACGGGAGGGGGGGTGATGAAAAACTGTTTTTT	CASSPPDGRGGDEKLFF
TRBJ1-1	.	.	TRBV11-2	TGTGCCAGCAGCGTGACAGAGACTGAAGCTTTCTTT	CASSVTETEAFF
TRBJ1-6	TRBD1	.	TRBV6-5	TGTGCCAGCAGTTACGATGGGACAGGGCATTCACCCCTCCACTTT	CASSYDGTGHSPLHF
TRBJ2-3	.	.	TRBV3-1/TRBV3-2	TGTGCCAGCAGCCAGGGGTCGGACAGTTGGACAGATACGCAGTATTTT	CASSQGSDSWTDTQYF
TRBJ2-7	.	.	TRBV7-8	TGTGCCAGCATCCCCCTGTCCCCACAGGGAGCCTACGAGCAGTACTTC	CASIPLSPQGAYEQYF
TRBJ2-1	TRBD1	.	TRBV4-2	TGTGCCAGCAGCCAAGACGGGACAGAAAACAATGAGCAGTTCTTC	CASSQDGTENNEQFF
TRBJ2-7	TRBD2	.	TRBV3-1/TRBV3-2	TGTGCCAGCAGCCCGGCGGGGGTCTACGAGCAGTACTTC	CASSPAGVYEQYF
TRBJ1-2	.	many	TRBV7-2	TGTGCCAGCAGCGGGGGACTCCTCAGGGCTAACTATGGCTACACCTTC	CASSGGLLRANYGYTF
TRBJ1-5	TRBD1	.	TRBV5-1	TGCGCCAGCAGCTTGAGGGGGCATAATCAGCCCCAGCATTTT	CASSLRGHNQPQHF
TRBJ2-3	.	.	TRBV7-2	TGTGCCAGCAGCTTAGAAGCTCGCACAGATACGCAGTATTTT	CASSLEARTDTQYF
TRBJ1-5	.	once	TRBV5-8	TGTGCCAGCAGCGCCGGTCGACAGACTAATCAGCCCCAGCATTTT	CASSAGRQTNQPQHF
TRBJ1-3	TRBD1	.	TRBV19	TGTGCCAGTAGTATCTCTCCGGGACAGATGACAAACACCATATATTTT	CASSISPGQMTNTIYF